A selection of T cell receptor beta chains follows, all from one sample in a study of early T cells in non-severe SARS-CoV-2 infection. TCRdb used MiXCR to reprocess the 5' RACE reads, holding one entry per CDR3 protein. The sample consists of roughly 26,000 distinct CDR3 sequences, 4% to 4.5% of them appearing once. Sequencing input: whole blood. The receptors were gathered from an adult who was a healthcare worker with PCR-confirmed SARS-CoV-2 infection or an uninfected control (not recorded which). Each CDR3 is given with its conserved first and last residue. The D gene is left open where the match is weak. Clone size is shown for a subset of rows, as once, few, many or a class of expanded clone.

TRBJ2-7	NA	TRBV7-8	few	TGTGCCAGCAGCTTCCGGCGGGTAGCGAGCTCCTACGAGCAGTACTTC	CASSFRRVASSYEQYF
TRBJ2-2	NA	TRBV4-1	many	TGCGCCAGCAGCCAGGGCGCAGGGCTGAACACCGGGGAGCTGTTTTTT	CASSQGAGLNTGELFF
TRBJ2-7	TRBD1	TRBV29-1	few	TGCAGCGTTGAAAGCGTACAGGGGGAGTCCTACGAGCAGTACTTC	CSVESVQGESYEQYF
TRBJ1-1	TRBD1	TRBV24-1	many	TGTGCCACCAGTGAACCGGACAGGCAAAAAGCTTTCTTT	CATSEPDRQKAFF
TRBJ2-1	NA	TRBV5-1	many	TGCGCCAGCAGCTTACAGGGCTACAATGAGCAGTTCTTC	CASSLQGYNEQFF
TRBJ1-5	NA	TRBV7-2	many	TGTGCCAGCAGCTTAAAATTTAGAGACCAGCCCCAGCATTTT	CASSLKFRDQPQHF
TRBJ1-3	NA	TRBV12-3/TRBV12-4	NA	TGTGCCAGCAGCCTTCATGATCTTGACTCTGGAAACACCATATATTTT	CASSLHDLDSGNTIYF
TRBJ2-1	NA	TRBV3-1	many	TGTGCCAGCAGCCAGGGAATCGGGAGAAGCAATGAGCAGTTCTTC	CASSQGIGRSNEQFF
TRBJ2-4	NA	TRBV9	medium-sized	TGTGCCAGCAGCGTACAGGATAGCGGAACTCAGTACTTC	CASSVQDSGTQYF
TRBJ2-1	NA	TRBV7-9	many	TGTGCCAGCAGCCGGCAGGGGCCTGAGCAGTTCTTC	CASSRQGPEQFF
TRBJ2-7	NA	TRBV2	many	TGTGCCAGCTGGACAGATCTCAGTAGCTCCTACGAGCAGTACTTC	CASWTDLSSSYEQYF
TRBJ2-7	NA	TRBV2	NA	TGTGCCAGCATGGAGACCAACAACGAGCAGTACTTC	CASMETNNEQYF
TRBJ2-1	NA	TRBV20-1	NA	TGCAGTGCTAGCGGGAGTGGAGGTGAGCAGTTCTTC	CSASGSGGEQFF
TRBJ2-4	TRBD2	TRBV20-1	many	TGCAGTGCTAGCGGTGGACTAGCGGACCTCATTCAGTACTTC	CSASGGLADLIQYF
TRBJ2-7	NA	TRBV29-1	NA	TGCAGCGTTCGAACGGAGAACTACGAGCAGTACTTC	CSVRTENYEQYF
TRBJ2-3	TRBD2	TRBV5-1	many	TGCGCCAGCAGCACTAGGGAGGGCCCAGATACGCAGTATTTT	CASSTREGPDTQYF
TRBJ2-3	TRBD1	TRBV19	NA	TGTGCCAGCGGGACAGCCGGTACAGATACGCAGTATTTT	CASGTAGTDTQYF
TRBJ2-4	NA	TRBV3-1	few	TGTGCCAGCAGCCAAGGGGCCGCCAAAAACATTCAGTACTTC	CASSQGAAKNIQYF
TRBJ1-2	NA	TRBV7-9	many	TGTGCCAGCAGCTCAGGACTGGAAGGCTATGGCTACACCTTC	CASSSGLEGYGYTF
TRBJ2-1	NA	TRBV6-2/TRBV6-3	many	TGTGCCAGCAGAACTAAAGGGGTTGAGCAGTTCTTC	CASRTKGVEQFF
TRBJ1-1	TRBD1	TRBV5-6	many	TGTGCCAGCAGCTTAAAAGGCTGGACAGGGGGCCTCACTGAAGCTTTCTTT	CASSLKGWTGGLTEAFF
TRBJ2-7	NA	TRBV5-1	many	TGCGCCAGCAGCCCGGGACCTTTCTACGAGCAGTACTTC	CASSPGPFYEQYF
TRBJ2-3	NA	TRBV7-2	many	TGTGCCAGCAGCTCGCGTGCGGGCCTAGATACGCAGTATTTT	CASSSRAGLDTQYF
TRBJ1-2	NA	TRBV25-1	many	TGTGCCAGCACCCAATTTGAGGGGTGGAAGGCAGTACATGGCTACACCTTC	CASTQFEGWKAVHGYTF
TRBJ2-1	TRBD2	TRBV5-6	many	TGTGCCAGCAGCCCATGGGGACTAGCGGGAGAAGGGTATGAGCAGTTCTTC	CASSPWGLAGEGYEQFF
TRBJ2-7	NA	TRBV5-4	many	TGTGCCAGCAGCGTAGCCCATAGCTCCTACGAGCAGTACTTC	CASSVAHSSYEQYF
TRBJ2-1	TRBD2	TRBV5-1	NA	TGCGCCAGCAGCTTGGATGCGGGGGTCGGTTTGCAGTTCTTC	CASSLDAGVGLQFF
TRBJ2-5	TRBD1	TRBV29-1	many	TGCAGCGTTGAAACCAACAGGGGAGAGACCCAGTACTTC	CSVETNRGETQYF
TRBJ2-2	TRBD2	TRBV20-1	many	TGCAGTGCTCACCTCGGACTAGCGGCTACGAACACCGGGGAGCTGTTTTTT	CSAHLGLAATNTGELFF
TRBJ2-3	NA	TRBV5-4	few	TGTGCCAGCAGCCGAGAGAGTAGCACAGATACGCAGTATTTT	CASSRESSTDTQYF
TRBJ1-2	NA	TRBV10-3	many	TGTGCCATCAGTGAGACAGCTCTCTATGGCTACACCTTC	CAISETALYGYTF
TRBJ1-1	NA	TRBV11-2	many	TGTGCCAGCAGCTTATGGACATCGAACACTGAAGCTTTCTTT	CASSLWTSNTEAFF
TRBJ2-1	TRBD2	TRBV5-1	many	TGCGCCAGCAGCTTGGGCGGACTAGCTGAGCAGTTCTTC	CASSLGGLAEQFF
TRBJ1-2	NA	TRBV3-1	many	TGTGCCAGCAGCCAAGTTACCTATGGCTACACCTTC	CASSQVTYGYTF
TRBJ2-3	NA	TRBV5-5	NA	TGTGCCAGCAGCTTGGTTAGGGTCGCAGATACGCAGTATTTT	CASSLVRVADTQYF
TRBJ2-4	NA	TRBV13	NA	TGTGCCAGCAGCTTAGACCAGGGCGGCGAAAACATTCAGTACTTC	CASSLDQGGENIQYF
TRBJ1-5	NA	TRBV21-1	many	TGTGCCAGCAGCAATAAGAGGGGGGCAGGAACCCAGCCCCAGCATTTT	CASSNKRGAGTQPQHF
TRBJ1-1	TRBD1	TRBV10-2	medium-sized	TGCGCCAGCAGTTTTGGGGACAGTTGGGACACTGAAGCTTTCTTT	CASSFGDSWDTEAFF
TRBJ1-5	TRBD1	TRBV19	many	TGTGCCAGTAGTATTACCGGGACAGGCAATCAGCCCCAGCATTTT	CASSITGTGNQPQHF
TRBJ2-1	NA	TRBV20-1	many	TGCAGTGTTGGAAAGGGAGGCCTCTCCTACAATGAGCAGTTCTTC	CSVGKGGLSYNEQFF
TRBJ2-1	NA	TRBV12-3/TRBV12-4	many	TGTGCCAGCAGTTTTCAAGGTTATGAGCAGTTCTTC	CASSFQGYEQFF
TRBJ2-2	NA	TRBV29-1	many	TGCAGCGCGAGACTCCAACAGGGGCGCGGGACCTTCACCGGGGAGCTGTTTTTT	CSARLQQGRGTFTGELFF
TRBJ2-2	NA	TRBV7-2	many	TGTGCCAGCAGCTGGACGGAGAACACCGGGGAGCTGTTTTTT	CASSWTENTGELFF
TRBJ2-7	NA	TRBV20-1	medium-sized	TGCAGTGCTAGTCAGCCGACTACCTACGAGCAGTACTTC	CSASQPTTYEQYF
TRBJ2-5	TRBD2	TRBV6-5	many	TGTGCCAGCACCCAGGGACTAGCGGGTTTTGAGACCCAGTACTTC	CASTQGLAGFETQYF
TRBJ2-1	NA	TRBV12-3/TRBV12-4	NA	TGTGCCACCGCGGTCGCGGGACTCCGTTATGAGCAGTTCTTC	CATAVAGLRYEQFF
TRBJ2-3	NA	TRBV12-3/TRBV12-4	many	TGTGCCAGCAGGTCATGGCCGGATACGCAGTATTTT	CASRSWPDTQYF
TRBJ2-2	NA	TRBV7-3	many	TGTGCCAGCAGTTACAGCGGGAACACCGGGGAGCTGTTTTTT	CASSYSGNTGELFF
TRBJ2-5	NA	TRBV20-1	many	TGCAGTGCTTTGGATCAAGAGACCCAGTACTTC	CSALDQETQYF
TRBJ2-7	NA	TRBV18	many	TGTGCCAGCTCACCCGGGACGGGTGTCTACGAGCAGTACTTC	CASSPGTGVYEQYF
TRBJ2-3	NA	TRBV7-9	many	TGTGCCAGCAGCTTAGTTAGAGGACTCACGAATACGCAGTATTTT	CASSLVRGLTNTQYF
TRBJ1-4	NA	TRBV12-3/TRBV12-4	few	TGTGCCAGCAGTTTACGGCAGTCCGGTGATGAAAAACTGTTTTTT	CASSLRQSGDEKLFF